The subject of this entry is one T cell receptor beta chain. The assay was immunoSEQ multiplex PCR, and TCRdb's table has in-frame clones only and misses some. The table lists around 65,000 clones, approximately 90% of them singletons. The data originate from a study of OX40 agonist ivuxolimab in advanced cancers. The length of the CDR3 is 16 residues. The germline V and J ends were trimmed by 3 bases and 0 bases, with 12 bases remaining between them. CDR1 and CDR2 from the germline V gene are LGHNA and YSLEER. The receptor was derived from an adult with an advanced solid tumor such as melanoma, head and neck, liver or kidney cancer. The material sequenced was CD4+ or CD8+ T cells sorted from blood, taken in a trial of the OX40 agonist ivuxolimab. The chain uses TRBV4-3 and TRBJ2-1, with D possibly matching TRBD2 (6 bases). CDR3 residues: CASSQASGSSYNEQFF. In DNA form, the CDR3 reads TGCGCCAGCAGCCAGGCCTCCGGGAGCTCCTACAATGAGCAGTTCTTC.